This T cell receptor (beta chain) was documented in a study of blood T cell repertoires in COVID-19. The overall study: COVID-19 samples from acute and convalescent phases originated in the United States, Italy and Spain. PBMCs, B-cell-depleted T cells, or T cells were the source of the cDNA or gDNA that made up the material.

Authors' analysis steps: Reference gene primers were amplified, and this amplification served to estimate nucleated cell counts. Sequencing used immunoSEQ multiplex PCR; TCRdb keeps in-frame clones, though not all of them. V, J and clone size were drawn from that table, and D and trimming were deduced from the DNA. Counted here are fewer than 350,000 clones, roughly 88% occurring once; the ten biggest clones make up just under 9.5%. The CDR3 runs to 13 residues. The ends were cut back, 8 bases at V and 9 bases at J, with 19 bases in the middle. CDR1 and CDR2 from the germline V gene are MNHEY and SVGAGI.

The receptor's source is a man aged 18 to 29 with active or convalescent COVID-19. Sequencing used peripheral blood. The V call is TRBV6-5, the J call TRBJ2-5, with D perhaps TRBD1 (5 bases). The CDR3 DNA sequence: TGTGCCAGCCGACAGAGGCTCCGGTGGGCCCAGTACTTC. Protein: CASRQRLRWAQYF.